This T cell receptor beta chain is drawn from a study of spatial heterogeneity in lung cancer. CDR3 size: 17 residues. V was pared by 0 bases and J by 3 bases, with 7 bases of the junction left unmatched. Looked up from germline, CDR1 is SGHTA and CDR2 is FQGNSA. Stated time point: blood at routine non-recurrence follow-up after resection. TCRdb used MiXCR to reprocess the 5' RACE reads, holding one entry per CDR3 protein. The sample has over 85,000 distinct CDR3 sequences, roughly 21% seen once. This clonotype was observed a handful of times. The input for sequencing was PBMCs, taken at follow-up. This receptor was obtained from a male donor with early-stage non-small cell lung cancer. This chain connects TRBV7-2 to TRBJ2-3, with TRBD2 matching over 9 bases. CDR3: CASSLAAALAGTDTQYF. As DNA, the CDR3 is TGTGCCAGCAGCTTAGCGGCAGCCCTAGCGGGAACAGATACGCAGTATTTT.